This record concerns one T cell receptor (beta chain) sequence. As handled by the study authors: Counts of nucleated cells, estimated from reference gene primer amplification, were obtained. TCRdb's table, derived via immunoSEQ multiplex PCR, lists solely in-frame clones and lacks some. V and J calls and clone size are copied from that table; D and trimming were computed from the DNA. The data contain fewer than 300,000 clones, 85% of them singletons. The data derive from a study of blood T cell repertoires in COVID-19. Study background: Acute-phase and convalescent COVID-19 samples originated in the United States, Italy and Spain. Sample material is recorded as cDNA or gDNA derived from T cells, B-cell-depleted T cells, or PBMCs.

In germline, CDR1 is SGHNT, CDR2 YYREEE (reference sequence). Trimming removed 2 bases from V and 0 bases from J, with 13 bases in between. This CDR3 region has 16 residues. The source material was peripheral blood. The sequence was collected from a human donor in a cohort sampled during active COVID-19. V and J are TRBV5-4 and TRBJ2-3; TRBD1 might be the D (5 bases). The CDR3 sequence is CASSFQTDHSTDTQYF. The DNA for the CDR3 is TGTGCCAGCAGCTTCCAGACAGACCATAGCACAGATACGCAGTATTTT. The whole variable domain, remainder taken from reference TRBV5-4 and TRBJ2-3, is ETGVTQSPTHLIKTRGQQVTLRCSSQSGHNTVSWYQQALGQGPQFIFQYYREEENGRGNFPPRFSGLQFPNYSSELNVNALELDDSALYLCASSFQTDHSTDTQYFGPGTRLTVL.